These 24 T cell receptor beta chains were all obtained from the same sample, sequenced in a study of T cell repertoires in cytomegalovirus infection. One entry per CDR3 protein results from TCRdb running MiXCR on the reads. The sample has roughly 640,000 distinct CDR3 sequences; 20% to 25% are singletons. Material for sequencing was CD8+ T cells from PBMCs. Source of these receptors: a human donor in good health (CMV status not recorded). Some clones in this sample may be carry-over from other donors' samples.

Details on this clonotype: A read error may explain this, as a much larger clone is one base away. The chain joins TRBV7-9 to TRBJ1-5, with D unresolved. Germline V gene sequence: CDR1 SEHNR, CDR2 FQNEAQ (reference sequence). V lost 4 bases, J lost 7 bases, and 11 bases lay in between. The CDR3 has 13 residues. CDR3 residues: CASSSAREQPQHF. The CDR3 nucleotides read TGTGCCAGCAGCTCCGCCCGAGAGCAGCCCCAGCATTTT.

This clonotype was detected only a few times. This chain joins TRBV29-1 and TRBJ2-7; D tentatively reads TRBD1 or TRBD2 (5 bases each). Trimming cost V 7 bases and J 1 base, with 11 bases left between them. The CDR3 is 12 amino acids. The germline CDR1 and CDR2 sequences are SQVTM and ANQGSEA. The DNA for the CDR3 is TGCAGCGCCCCCGGGACGTCCTACGAGCAGTACGTC. This encodes CSAPGTSYEQYV.

V is TRBV6-2 or TRBV6-3 and J is TRBJ2-7; 7 nucleotides align to TRBD1. CDR3 length: 15 amino acids. Looked up from germline, CDR1 is MNHEY and CDR2 is SVGEGT. V was clipped by 5 bases and J by 12 bases; unmatched bases: 19. The CDR3 DNA follows: TGTGCCAGCAGTCCACCTATCGACAGGGCGCCCGTAGGGTACGTC. Translation gives CASSPPIDRAPVGYV.

This clonotype occurred many times. J is TRBJ2-1 and V is TRBV6-5; D not certain. Germline V gene lookup returns CDR1 MNHEY and CDR2 SVGAGI. The CDR3 runs to 13 residues. Trimming removed 6 bases at V and 4 bases at J, with 10 bases between. CDR3 in amino acids: CASSPSFYNEQFF. The CDR3 coding sequence is TGTGCCAGCAGCCCGTCTTTTTACAATGAGCAGTTCTTC.

The J gene is TRBJ2-1, the V gene TRBV9; D not resolved. V was trimmed by 0 bases and J by 11 bases, leaving 12 bases between them. Germline V gene sequence: CDR1 SGDLS, CDR2 YYNGEE. The CDR3 is 13 amino acids. CDR3 loop: CASSVGNSEKQFF. The CDR3 DNA is TGTGCCAGCAGCGTAGGGAACTCGGAGAAGCAGTTCTTC.

The V gene is TRBV25-1, the J gene TRBJ2-2; D is perhaps TRBD1 (6 bases). This CDR3 has 17 residues. The V gene lost 4 bases and the J gene lost 1 base, with 16 bases spanning the gap. Germline V gene lookup returns CDR1 MGHDK and CDR2 SYGVNS. The CDR3 loop reads CASSALNRGQNTGELFF. CDR3 DNA: TGTGCCAGCAGTGCCCTAAATCGGGGACAGAACACCGGGGAGCTGTTTTTT.

Worth noting for this clonotype: The junction differs from germline at one of its ends, possibly a read error. The CDR3 is CVSSPEDSEAFF. CDR3 sequence (DNA): TGTGTCAGCAGCCCTGAGGATTCTGAAGCTTTCTTT. The rearrangement joins TRBV7-2 to TRBJ1-1, with D unresolved. The CDR3 runs to 12 residues. Germline CDR1 SGHTA, CDR2 FQGNSA. Full variable domain (outside the CDR3, taken from reference TRBV7-2 and TRBJ1-1): GAGVSQSPSNKVTEKGKDVELRCDPISGHTALYWYRQSLGQGLEFLIYFQGNSAPDKSGLPSDRFSAERTGGSVSTLTIQRTQQEDSAVYLCVSSPEDSEAFFGQGTRLTVV.

This clonotype was counted a few times. This rearrangement joins TRBV6-6 to TRBJ2-5, with 11 bases matching TRBD1. The CDR3 runs to 17 residues. Germline assignment: CDR1 MNHNY and CDR2 SVGAGI (reference sequence). The trim removed 7 bases at V and 5 bases at J, leaving 15 bases unmatched. CDR3 protein: CASIKRGQGVMEETQYF. The CDR3 DNA is TGTGCCAGCATCAAGAGGGGACAGGGGGTAATGGAGGAGACCCAGTACTTC.

This clonotype was seen a single time. The chain uses TRBV10-3 and TRBJ2-1; D ambiguous. Trimming shortened V by 6 bases and J by 8 bases, and 8 bases separated the two germline ends. The CDR3 runs 11 residues. Germline loops: CDR1 ENHRY, CDR2 SYGVKD. This CDR3 is CAIRTGYEQFF. CDR3 nucleotide sequence: TGTGCCATCAGGACGGGCTATGAGCAGTTCTTC.

The V call is TRBV20-1, the J call TRBJ2-1; the match to TRBD1 covers 9 bases. Germline lookup yields CDR1 DFQATT and CDR2 SNEGSKA (reference sequence). This CDR3 region has 16 residues. V was clipped by 0 bases and J by 3 bases; unmatched bases: 6. The CDR3 DNA reads TGCAGTGCTAGAGAGCCGGGACAGGGAGACTACAATGAGCAGTTCTTC. Protein sequence: CSAREPGQGDYNEQFF.

The CDR3 loop is CSVESQENTGELFF. The CDR3 DNA follows: TGCAGCGTTGAAAGCCAGGAGAACACCGGGGAGCTGTTTTTT. The chain carries TRBV29-1 and TRBJ2-2, with unresolved D. Germline-derived CDR1 and CDR2 are SQVTM and ANQGSEA. CDR3 length: 14 residues. V was shortened by 2 bases and J by 1 base, with 8 bases between the two germline ends.

This clonotype was seen more than once but under ten times. The CDR3 spells CASSLLSGLDEQFF. The DNA of the CDR3 is TGTGCCAGCAGCTTATTGTCGGGGCTCGATGAGCAGTTCTTC. The chain combines TRBV7-2 with TRBJ2-1; D tentatively fits TRBD1 or TRBD2 (5 bases each). Looked up from germline, CDR1 is SGHTA and CDR2 is FQGNSA. V was cut by 2 bases and J by 8 bases, with 13 bases left in between. The CDR3 contains 14 residues. Combining the CDR3 with reference TRBV7-2 and TRBJ2-1 gives the whole variable domain GAGVSQSPSNKVTEKGKDVELRCDPISGHTALYWYRQSLGQGLEFLIYFQGNSAPDKSGLPSDRFSAERTGGSVSTLTIQRTQQEDSAVYLCASSLLSGLDEQFFGPGTRLTVL.

The rearrangement uses TRBV14 and TRBJ2-5, with 7 positions matching TRBD2. Germline-derived CDR1 and CDR2 are SGHDN and FVKESK. This CDR3 contains 13 residues. V was pared by 5 bases and J by 6 bases, with 6 bases of the junction left unmatched. This chain's CDR3 is CASSERLAKTQYF. In DNA, the CDR3 is TGTGCCAGCAGCGAGAGACTAGCAAAGACCCAGTACTTC. Complete variable domain (other parts from reference TRBV14 and TRBJ2-5): EAGVTQFPSHSVIEKGQTVTLRCDPISGHDNLYWYRRVMGKEIKFLLHFVKESKQDESGMPNNRFLAERTGGTYSTLKVQPAELEDSGVYFCASSERLAKTQYFGPGTRLLVL.

This chain links TRBV13 with TRBJ1-2; weak D call: TRBD1 (6 bases). CDR1 is PRHDT and CDR2 is FYEKMQ in the germline V gene (reference sequence). The V gene lost 0 bases and the J gene lost 4 bases, with 15 bases spanning the gap. CDR3 size: 16 residues. The CDR3 bases are TGTGCCAGCAGCTTAGGACCCGACAGGACCTTCTATGGCTACACCTTC. Translated, it gives CASSLGPDRTFYGYTF. Filled out from reference TRBV13 and TRBJ1-2, the complete variable domain reads AAGVIQSPRHLIKEKRETATLKCYPIPRHDTVYWYQQGPGQDPQFLISFYEKMQSDKGSIPDRFSAQQFSDYHSELNMSSLELGDSALYFCASSLGPDRTFYGYTFGSGTRLTVV.

The gene calls are TRBV28 and TRBJ2-2; 7 bases align to TRBD1. The CDR3 loop spans 20 amino acids. In germline, CDR1 is MDHEN, CDR2 SYDVKM. Germline trimming cut 4 bases from V and 5 bases from J; bases unmatched to any gene: 22. CDR3 region: CASSSRPGQSIEQLTGELFF. The CDR3 nucleotides are TGTGCCAGCAGTTCCCGCCCGGGACAGTCGATCGAGCAACTAACCGGGGAGCTGTTTTTT.

In its sample, this clonotype was seen many times. The chain carries TRBV11-2 and TRBJ1-1; D might be TRBD1 (5 bases). Trimming cost V 3 bases and J 1 base, with 9 bases left between them. The germline V gene encodes CDR1 SGHAT and CDR2 FQNNGV. The CDR3 runs to 14 residues. The CDR3 DNA reads as TGTGCCAGCAGCTTCGGTGGACAGAACACTGAAGCTTTCTTT. Encoded protein: CASSFGGQNTEAFF.

This clonotype was seen ten or more times. The chain combines TRBV12-3 or TRBV12-4 with TRBJ1-1; D perhaps matches TRBD1 (5 bases). V was pared by 6 bases and J by 0 bases, with 14 bases between. The CDR3 has 15 residues. DNA for the CDR3: TGTGCCAGCAGAGAGGGTTGGGGGATGAACACTGAAGCTTTCTTT. As protein: CASREGWGMNTEAFF.

The chain combines TRBV7-2 with TRBJ2-5; the D is unclear. V lost 0 bases and J lost 1, with 9 bases in between. This CDR3 spans 15 amino acids. Germline V gives CDR1 SGHTA, CDR2 FQGNSA. CDR3 nucleotides: TGTGCCAGCAGCTTAGCGGGGTTTGGCCAAGAGACCCAGTACTTC. It translates to CASSLAGFGQETQYF.

The chain combines TRBV28 with TRBJ2-3; 8 bases align to TRBD2. CDR3 length: 14 amino acids. Germline V gene sequence: CDR1 MDHEN, CDR2 SYDVKM. V shed 6 bases and J 4 bases; nucleotides not matched to a gene: 6. CDR3 in amino acids: CASRIGGGADTQYF. As DNA, the CDR3 is TGTGCCAGCAGGATCGGGGGGGGCGCAGATACGCAGTATTTT. The whole variable domain, remainder taken from reference TRBV28 and TRBJ2-3, is DVKVTQSSRYLVKRTGEKVFLECVQDMDHENMFWYRQDPGLGLRLIYFSYDVKMKEKGDIPEGYSVSREKKERFSLILESASTNQTSMYLCASRIGGGADTQYFGPGTRLTVL.

This clonotype was recorded a few times. The chain uses TRBV20-1 and TRBJ1-4; D perhaps matches TRBD1 (6 bases). CDR3 size: 15 residues. Germline-derived CDR1 and CDR2 are DFQATT and SNEGSKA (reference sequence). V lost 3 bases to trimming and J lost 8 bases, with 19 bases between them. The CDR3 spells CSARKQGPTREKLFF. Written as DNA, the CDR3 is TGCAGTGCTAGGAAACAGGGCCCAACGCGGGAAAAACTGTTTTTT.

This clonotype was seen repeatedly, ten times or more. This chain joins TRBV7-2 and TRBJ2-7; the D is unclear. Trimming took 4 bases from V and 0 from J, leaving 7 bases between them. CDR1 is SGHTA, CDR2 FQGNSA, per germline. The CDR3 covers 13 residues. The CDR3 spells CASSSWSSYEQYF. In DNA form, the CDR3 reads TGTGCCAGCAGCTCATGGAGCTCCTACGAGCAGTACTTC.

This clonotype has a handful of counts. The chain has TRBV12-3 or TRBV12-4 and TRBJ1-1; D is ambiguous. The V and J ends lost 8 bases and 8 bases respectively, with 15 bases between them. The CDR3 length is 12 residues. The CDR3 region is CASHTSGSEAFF. CDR3 sequence (DNA): TGTGCCAGCCATACCTCCGGGAGCGAAGCTTTCTTT.

The chain is built from TRBV4-2 and TRBJ2-2, with 9 bases that match TRBD1. J lost 4 bases, V lost 0 bases, and 6 bases had no gene match. CDR3 length: 17 residues. CDR1 LGHNA and CDR2 YNFKEQ come from the germline V gene. The CDR3 coding sequence is TGTGCCAGCAGCCAAGAGGGGACAGGGACGATCACCGGGGAGCTGTTTTTT. Protein sequence: CASSQEGTGTITGELFF.

This chain connects TRBV20-1 to TRBJ2-2; 8 bases are shared with TRBD1. The CDR3 contains 14 residues. The junction had 8 bases not matched to a gene; V was cut back by 6 bases and J by 5 bases. Germline CDR1 and CDR2: DFQATT and SNEGSKA (reference sequence). CDR3 DNA sequence: TGCAGTGCACTCGACAGGGGACTGACCGGGGAGCTGTTTTTT. Its protein is CSALDRGLTGELFF.